The next 3 T cell receptor beta chains were all read from a single sample in a study of cytomegalovirus exposure and HLA in healthy donors. The primer mix had 60 Vbeta and 13 Jbeta primers. The repertoire was sequenced with immunoSEQ multiplex PCR; TCRdb's copy has only in-frame clones and lacks some. This sample has over 150,000 clones, with 80% found just once. The specimen sequenced was PBMCs. These receptors were obtained from a man aged 30-40 years in good health and CMV-seropositive.

The rearrangement links TRBV6-5 to TRBJ1-2; D remains ambiguous. The CDR3 spans 13 residues. Trimming took off 4 bases at V and 0 bases at J, with 6 bases between the two ends. The germline gives CDR1 MNHEY, CDR2 SVGAGI. CDR3 amino acids: CASSSGTNYGYTF. DNA for the CDR3: TGTGCCAGCAGTTCGGGGACTAACTATGGCTACACCTTC.

The CDR3 sequence is CASSYSYTGELFF. DNA of the CDR3: TGTGCCAGCAGCTACTCTTACACCGGGGAGCTGTTTTTT. The rearrangement joins TRBV2 to TRBJ2-2; D remains ambiguous. The CDR3 runs 13 residues. V was clipped by 6 bases and J by 3 bases, with 8 bases between them. From germline, CDR1 is SNHLY and CDR2 FYNNEI.

This clone appeared a single time. The J gene is TRBJ1-2, the V gene TRBV28, with 8 nucleotides matching TRBD1. V lost 6 bases and J lost 0; bases outside the gene matches: 3. CDR3 size: 14 residues. In germline, CDR1 is MDHEN, CDR2 SYDVKM. The CDR3 here is CASRKQGANYGYTF. CDR3 sequence (DNA): TGTGCCAGCAGGAAACAGGGGGCTAACTATGGCTACACCTTC.